The present T cell receptor (beta chain) was sequenced within a study of blood T cell repertoires in COVID-19. The V segment lost 5 bases and the J segment 4 bases; nucleotides outside the gene matches: 6. The germline gives CDR1 SEHNR, CDR2 FQNEAQ (reference sequence). The CDR3 extends over 16 amino acids. Using immunoSEQ multiplex PCR, the repertoire was profiled, and TCRdb retains in-frame clones only, with some absent. The data show about 90,000 clones, around four fifths seen once. What was sequenced was peripheral blood. The chain couples TRBV7-9 to TRBJ1-4; TRBD1 matches at 11 bases. This receptor was obtained from a woman between 65 and 79 years old with active or convalescent COVID-19. CDR3 loop: CASSLGTGGGNEKLFF. The CDR3 bases are TGTGCCAGCAGCCTCGGGACAGGGGGTGGTAATGAAAAACTGTTTTTT.